Listed below are T cell receptor beta chains from one sample, sequenced in a study of graft-versus-host responses after intestinal transplantation. Sequencing used immunoSEQ multiplex PCR; TCRdb keeps in-frame clones, though not all of them. This sample has some 86,000 clones, with about nine tenths found just once. No antigen has been identified for these receptors. Sequences were derived from unstimulated CD4+ T cells sorted from spleen or lymph node cells, sampled before intestinal transplant. All receptors come from a human donor who received an intestinal transplant. Both conserved end residues are part of each CDR3. D genes are given only for firm matches.

d_gene: .
j_gene: TRBJ1-1
v_gene: TRBV19
CDR3aa: CASTGHLNTEAFF
CDR3nt: TGTGCCAGTACGGGACACCTGAACACTGAAGCTTTCTTT

d_gene: .
j_gene: TRBJ2-1
v_gene: TRBV7-9
CDR3aa: CASSHFFGGNEQFF
CDR3nt: TGTGCCAGCAGTCATTTCTTTGGCGGCAATGAGCAGTTCTTC

d_gene: TRBD2
j_gene: TRBJ2-3
v_gene: TRBV5-1
CDR3aa: CASSLGAGGFTDTQYF
CDR3nt: TGCGCCAGCAGCTTGGGCGCGGGGGGTTTTACAGATACGCAGTATTTT

d_gene: .
j_gene: TRBJ1-1
v_gene: TRBV6-5
CDR3aa: CASSQPGGDTEAFF
CDR3nt: TGTGCCAGCAGCCAACCCGGAGGTGACACTGAAGCTTTCTTT

d_gene: TRBD1
j_gene: TRBJ1-6
v_gene: TRBV7-8
CDR3aa: CASSTGPQGPGSPLHF
CDR3nt: TGTGCCAGCAGCACAGGGCCACAGGGGCCGGGGTCACCCCTCCACTTT

d_gene: TRBD2
j_gene: TRBJ2-3
v_gene: TRBV7-2
CDR3aa: CASSLTSGGLTDTQYF
CDR3nt: TGTGCCAGCAGCTTAACTAGCGGGGGCCTCACAGATACGCAGTATTTT

d_gene: .
j_gene: TRBJ1-6
v_gene: TRBV6-6
CDR3aa: CASRPLTGTYNSPLHF
CDR3nt: TGTGCCAGCAGGCCCCTTACAGGGACCTATAATTCACCCCTCCACTTT

d_gene: TRBD1
j_gene: TRBJ2-3
v_gene: TRBV6-5
CDR3aa: CASSYRGPSSTDTQYF
CDR3nt: TGTGCCAGCAGCTACAGGGGGCCCTCAAGCACAGATACGCAGTATTTT

d_gene: .
j_gene: TRBJ2-7
v_gene: TRBV21-1
CDR3aa: CASRATGANSYEQYF
CDR3nt: TGTGCCAGCAGGGCGACAGGGGCAAACTCCTACGAGCAGTACTTC

d_gene: TRBD2
j_gene: TRBJ2-5
v_gene: TRBV15
CDR3aa: CATSRVAGGGVEETQYF
CDR3nt: TGTGCCACCAGCAGGGTTGCTGGCGGGGGGGTCGAAGAGACCCAGTACTTC

d_gene: .
j_gene: TRBJ2-7
v_gene: TRBV30
CDR3aa: CALDRSLPYEQYF
CDR3nt: TGTGCCTTAGACAGGAGTCTTCCCTACGAGCAGTACTTC

d_gene: .
j_gene: TRBJ2-2
v_gene: TRBV11-3
CDR3aa: CASSSLPGMDGELFF
CDR3nt: TGTGCCAGCAGCTCGCTGCCGGGGATGGACGGGGAGCTGTTTTTT

d_gene: TRBD1
j_gene: TRBJ1-6
v_gene: TRBV11-3
CDR3aa: CASSEGQGNNSPLHF
CDR3nt: TGTGCCAGCAGCGAGGGACAGGGGAACAATTCACCCCTCCACTTT

d_gene: TRBD2
j_gene: TRBJ2-5
v_gene: TRBV25-1
CDR3aa: CASSVLAGGPETQYF
CDR3nt: TGTGCCAGCAGTGTCCTAGCGGGGGGGCCGGAGACCCAGTACTTC

d_gene: .
j_gene: TRBJ2-7
v_gene: TRBV19
CDR3aa: CASSRAYQGYEQYF
CDR3nt: TGTGCCAGTAGTCGGGCCTACCAGGGCTACGAGCAGTACTTC

d_gene: TRBD2
j_gene: TRBJ2-7
v_gene: TRBV7-2
CDR3aa: CASSWTSATYEQYF
CDR3nt: TGTGCCAGCAGCTGGACTAGCGCAACCTACGAGCAGTACTTC

d_gene: .
j_gene: TRBJ1-2
v_gene: TRBV5-1
CDR3aa: CASSLDSSYGYTF
CDR3nt: TGCGCCAGCAGCTTGGACAGCTCCTATGGCTACACCTTC

d_gene: TRBD2
j_gene: TRBJ2-7
v_gene: TRBV11-2
CDR3aa: CASSLGGLAGASYEQYF
CDR3nt: TGTGCCAGCAGCTTAGGGGGACTAGCGGGGGCCTCCTACGAGCAGTACTTC

d_gene: .
j_gene: TRBJ1-1
v_gene: TRBV6-1
CDR3aa: CASSRQVNTEAFF
CDR3nt: TGTGCCAGCAGCAGGCAAGTGAACACTGAAGCTTTCTTT

d_gene: .
j_gene: TRBJ2-1
v_gene: TRBV18
CDR3aa: CASSPLQGPYNEQFF
CDR3nt: TGTGCCAGCTCACCGTTACAGGGTCCCTACAATGAGCAGTTCTTC

d_gene: .
j_gene: TRBJ2-7
v_gene: TRBV7-2
CDR3aa: CASTFEGLENYEQYF
CDR3nt: TGTGCCAGCACCTTCGAGGGACTGGAGAACTACGAGCAGTACTTC

d_gene: TRBD1
j_gene: TRBJ1-6
v_gene: TRBV19
CDR3aa: CASSTRQGSDSPLHF
CDR3nt: TGTGCCAGTAGTACCCGACAGGGGTCTGATTCACCCCTCCACTTT

d_gene: TRBD1
j_gene: TRBJ1-2
v_gene: TRBV19
CDR3aa: CASSIAGTGGNGYTF
CDR3nt: TGTGCCAGTAGTATAGCGGGGACAGGGGGCAATGGCTACACCTTC

d_gene: TRBD1
j_gene: TRBJ2-4
v_gene: TRBV6-1
CDR3aa: CASGGQTGPNIQYF
CDR3nt: TGTGCCAGCGGGGGACAGACAGGGCCAAACATTCAGTACTTC

d_gene: TRBD1
j_gene: TRBJ1-6
v_gene: TRBV19
CDR3aa: CASNPNRGNNSPLHF
CDR3nt: TGTGCCAGTAACCCCAACAGGGGGAATAATTCCCCCCTCCACTTT

d_gene: .
j_gene: TRBJ2-3
v_gene: TRBV27
CDR3aa: CASTQGHRTDTQYF
CDR3nt: TGTGCCAGCACCCAAGGACACCGCACAGATACGCAGTATTTT